This is a list of T cell receptor beta chains from one sample in a study of blood T cell repertoires in COVID-19. This table comes from immunoSEQ multiplex PCR, and its TCRdb copy is limited to in-frame clones, with some not included. This table has 200,000 to 250,000 clones, about 83% appearing once. Sequencing was performed on peripheral blood. The receptor set was obtained from a man aged 50-59 years with acute or convalescent COVID-19. The CDR3 runs from the conserved cysteine through the conserved F or W. Fields, in order: V gene, J gene, D gene, clone size, CDR3 protein, CDR3 DNA. A D gene is named only where the DNA matches it firmly. Clone size is stated in some rows and not others, as once, few, many or a class when expanded.

TRBV18	TRBJ2-3	-	-	CASSAPRGAMVDTQYF	TGTGCCAGCTCAGCGCCCAGGGGGGCAATGGTAGATACGCAGTATTTT
TRBV6-4	TRBJ1-1	-	-	CASRADGNTEAFF	TGTGCCAGCAGGGCGGATGGGAACACTGAAGCTTTCTTT
TRBV14	TRBJ1-5	-	-	CASSQLDSLGQPQHF	TGTGCCAGCAGCCAGCTCGACAGTTTGGGTCAGCCCCAGCATTTT
TRBV10-2	TRBJ2-7	-	-	CASRGGGYYEQYF	TGCGCCAGCCGTGGAGGGGGCTACTACGAGCAGTACTTC
TRBV27	TRBJ2-3	TRBD2	once	CASSLSRLAAGDTQYF	TGTGCCAGCAGTTTATCGAGGCTAGCGGCGGGAGATACGCAGTATTTT
TRBV7-9	TRBJ1-1	TRBD1	-	CAGQGMTEAFF	TGTGCTGGACAGGGTATGACTGAAGCTTTCTTT
TRBV7-2	TRBJ2-7	TRBD2	-	CASSLEVGLAASYEQYF	TGTGCCAGCAGCTTAGAGGTAGGACTAGCGGCCTCCTACGAGCAGTACTTC
TRBV28	TRBJ2-1	-	few	CASATTLARTYNEQFF	TGTGCCAGTGCGACTACTCTAGCGAGGACGTATAATGAGCAGTTCTTC
TRBV6-5	TRBJ2-2	TRBD2	-	CASSYRLAGVTGELFF	TGTGCCAGCAGTTACAGGCTAGCGGGAGTTACCGGGGAGCTGTTTTTT
TRBV13	TRBJ2-5	TRBD2	-	CASSSGLAGATQYF	TGTGCCAGCAGCTCCGGACTAGCGGGGGCGACCCAGTACTTC
TRBV5-1	TRBJ2-7	TRBD2	-	CASSFGGGRTYEQYF	TGCGCCAGCAGCTTTGGGGGCGGGAGGACCTACGAGCAGTACTTC
TRBV5-1	TRBJ2-1	-	-	CASSPGSYNEQFF	TGCGCCAGCAGCCCGGGATCCTACAATGAGCAGTTCTTC
TRBV28	TRBJ2-7	-	-	CASSTTGESYEQYF	TGTGCCAGCAGTACTACCGGGGAGTCCTACGAGCAGTACTTC
TRBV11-2	TRBJ1-4	-	-	CASSSVGGEEKLFF	TGTGCCAGCAGCTCCGTGGGGGGGGAAGAAAAACTGTTTTTT
TRBV30	TRBJ2-1	TRBD2	-	CAWSLTSLAGTEQFF	TGTGCCTGGAGTCTCACTAGCCTAGCGGGAACCGAGCAGTTCTTC
TRBV28	TRBJ1-6	-	-	CATIRAGGAGSPLHF	TGTGCCACGATACGAGCGGGGGGAGCAGGTTCACCCCTCCACTTT
TRBV10-3	TRBJ2-7	TRBD1	-	CAISDLDRSLAEQYF	TGTGCCATCAGTGACTTGGACAGGAGTCTAGCCGAGCAGTACTTC
TRBV3-1/TRBV3-2	TRBJ2-1	TRBD2	-	CASSQGYIGLAGNNEQFF	TGTGCCAGCAGCCAAGGATACATTGGGTTAGCGGGTAACAATGAGCAGTTCTTC
TRBV30	TRBJ1-5	-	-	CAWSGQQGIGNQPQHF	TGTGCCTGGAGTGGGCAACAGGGAATTGGCAATCAGCCCCAGCATTTT
TRBV27	TRBJ2-2	TRBD2	few	CASSFGTSGEKNTGELFF	TGTGCCAGCAGTTTTGGGACTAGCGGGGAGAAGAACACCGGGGAGCTGTTTTTT
TRBV15	TRBJ1-6	-	-	CATRWTAGGSKLHF	TGTGCCACACGATGGACTGCGGGAGGGAGTAAGCTCCACTTT
TRBV19	TRBJ2-5	-	-	CASSIGLSRAGKETQYF	TGTGCCAGTAGTATTGGTTTGAGTAGGGCAGGGAAAGAGACCCAGTACTTC
TRBV6-1	TRBJ1-1	-	few	CASSEYGSTEAFF	TGTGCCAGCAGTGAATATGGGAGCACTGAAGCTTTCTTT
TRBV4-1	TRBJ2-6	-	-	CASSQASGSGANVLTF	TGCGCCAGCAGCCAAGCATCCGGGTCCGGGGCCAACGTCCTGACTTTC
TRBV27	TRBJ2-5	TRBD2	-	CASTSLGGSGTQYF	TGTGCCAGCACTTCTCTGGGCGGGAGTGGGACCCAGTACTTC
TRBV6-5	TRBJ1-5	-	-	CASSYQGSQPQHF	TGTGCCAGCAGTTACCAGGGGAGTCAGCCCCAGCATTTT
TRBV6-6	TRBJ2-3	TRBD2	-	CASSYRGGSTDTQYF	TGTGCCAGCAGTTACCGGGGAGGGAGCACAGATACGCAGTATTTT
TRBV11-3	TRBJ2-7	TRBD2	-	CASSTRTSGVYEQYF	TGTGCCAGCAGCACTAGGACTAGCGGAGTGTACGAGCAGTACTTC
TRBV5-1	TRBJ1-2	-	-	CASSKVEAGGYGYTF	TGCGCCAGCAGCAAGGTGGAGGCAGGAGGCTATGGCTACACCTTC
TRBV7-2	TRBJ2-5	TRBD2	-	CASSSSLAGGRETQYF	TGTGCCAGCAGCTCCTCACTAGCGGGGGGGAGGGAGACCCAGTACTTC
TRBV7-9	TRBJ1-1	-	few	CASSFREGNTEAFF	TGTGCCAGCAGCTTTAGAGAGGGGAACACTGAAGCTTTCTTT